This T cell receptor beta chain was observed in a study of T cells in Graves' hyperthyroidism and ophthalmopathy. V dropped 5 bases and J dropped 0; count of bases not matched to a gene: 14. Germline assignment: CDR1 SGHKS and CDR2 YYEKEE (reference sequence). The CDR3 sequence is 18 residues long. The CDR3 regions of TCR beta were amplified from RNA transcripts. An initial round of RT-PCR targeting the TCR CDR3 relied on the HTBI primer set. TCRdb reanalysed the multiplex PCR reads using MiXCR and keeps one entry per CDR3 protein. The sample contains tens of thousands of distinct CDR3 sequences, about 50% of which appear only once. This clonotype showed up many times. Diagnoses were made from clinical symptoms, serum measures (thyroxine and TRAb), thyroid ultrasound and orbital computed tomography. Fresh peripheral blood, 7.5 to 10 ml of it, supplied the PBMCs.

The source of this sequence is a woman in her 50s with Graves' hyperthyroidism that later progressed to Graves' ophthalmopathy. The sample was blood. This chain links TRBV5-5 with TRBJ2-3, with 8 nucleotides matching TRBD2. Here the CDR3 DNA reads TGTGCCAGCAGACCGACTAGCGAGATAAGTCGTAGCACAGATACGCAGTATTTT. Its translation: CASRPTSEISRSTDTQYF.